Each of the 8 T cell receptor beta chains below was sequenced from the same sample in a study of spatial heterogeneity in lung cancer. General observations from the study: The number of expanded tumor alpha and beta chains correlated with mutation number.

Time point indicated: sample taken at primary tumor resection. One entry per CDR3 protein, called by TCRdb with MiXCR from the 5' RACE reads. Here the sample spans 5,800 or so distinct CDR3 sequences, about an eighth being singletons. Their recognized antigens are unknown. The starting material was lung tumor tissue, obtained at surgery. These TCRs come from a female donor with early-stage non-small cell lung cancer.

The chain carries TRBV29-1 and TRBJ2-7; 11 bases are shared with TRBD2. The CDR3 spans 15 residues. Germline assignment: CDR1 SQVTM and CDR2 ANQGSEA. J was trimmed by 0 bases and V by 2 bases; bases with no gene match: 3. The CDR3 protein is CSVESGTSGSYEQYF. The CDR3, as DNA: TGCAGCGTTGAATCCGGGACTAGCGGCTCCTACGAGCAGTACTTC.

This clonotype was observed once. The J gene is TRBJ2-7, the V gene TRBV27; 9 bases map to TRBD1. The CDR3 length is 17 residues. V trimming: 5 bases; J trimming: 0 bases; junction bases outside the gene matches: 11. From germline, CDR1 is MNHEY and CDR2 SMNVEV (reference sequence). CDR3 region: CASSEGQGSGFSYEQYF. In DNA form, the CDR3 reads TGTGCCAGCAGTGAAGGACAGGGGAGCGGGTTCTCCTACGAGCAGTACTTC.

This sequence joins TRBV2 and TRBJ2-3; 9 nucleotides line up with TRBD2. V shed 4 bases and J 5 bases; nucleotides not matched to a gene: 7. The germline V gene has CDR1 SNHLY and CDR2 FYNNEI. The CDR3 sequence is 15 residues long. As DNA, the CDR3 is TGTGCCAGCAGTGGGCAAACACTAGCGGGAGATACGCAGTATTTT. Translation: CASSGQTLAGDTQYF.

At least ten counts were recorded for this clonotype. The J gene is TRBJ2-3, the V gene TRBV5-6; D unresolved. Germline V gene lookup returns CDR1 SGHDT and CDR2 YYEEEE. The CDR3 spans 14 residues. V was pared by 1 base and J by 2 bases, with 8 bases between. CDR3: CASSLTGDTDTQYF. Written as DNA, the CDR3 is TGTGCCAGCAGCTTGACCGGAGACACAGATACGCAGTATTTT.

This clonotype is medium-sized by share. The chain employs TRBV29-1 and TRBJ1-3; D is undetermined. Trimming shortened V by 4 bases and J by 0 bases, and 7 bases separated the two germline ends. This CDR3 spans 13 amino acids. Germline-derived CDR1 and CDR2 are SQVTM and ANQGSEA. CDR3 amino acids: CSVGQVSGNTIYF. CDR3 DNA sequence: TGCAGCGTTGGGCAGGTCTCTGGAAACACCATATATTTT.

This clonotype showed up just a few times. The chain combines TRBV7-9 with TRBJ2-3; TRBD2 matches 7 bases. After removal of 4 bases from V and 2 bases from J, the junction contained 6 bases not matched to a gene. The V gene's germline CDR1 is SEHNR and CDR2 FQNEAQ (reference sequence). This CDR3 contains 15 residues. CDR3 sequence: CASSSSAGNTDTQYF. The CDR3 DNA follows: TGTGCCAGCAGCTCGTCAGCGGGAAACACAGATACGCAGTATTTT.

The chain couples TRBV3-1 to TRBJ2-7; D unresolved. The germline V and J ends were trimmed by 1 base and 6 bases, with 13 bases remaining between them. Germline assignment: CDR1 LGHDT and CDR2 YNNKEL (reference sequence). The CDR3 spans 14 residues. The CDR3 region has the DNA TGTGCCAGCAGCCAAGCAGTTGCGAGTAGCGAGCAGTACTTC. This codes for CASSQAVASSEQYF.

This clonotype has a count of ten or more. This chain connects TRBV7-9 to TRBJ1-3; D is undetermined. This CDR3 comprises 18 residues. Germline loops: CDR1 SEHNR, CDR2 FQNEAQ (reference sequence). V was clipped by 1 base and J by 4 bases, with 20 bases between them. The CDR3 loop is CASSLDARRAGSGNTIYF. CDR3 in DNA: TGTGCCAGCAGCTTAGATGCGCGGAGGGCAGGCTCCGGAAACACCATATATTTT. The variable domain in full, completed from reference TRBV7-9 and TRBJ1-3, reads DTGVSQNPRHKITKRGQNVTFRCDPISEHNRLYWYRQTLGQGPEFLTYFQNEAQLEKSRLLSDRFSAERPKGSFSTLEIQRTEQGDSAMYLCASSLDARRAGSGNTIYFGEGSWLTVV.